This T cell receptor (beta chain) was found in a study of response to subunit inactivated influenza vaccine. TCRdb recomputed calls from the RT-PCR reads with MiXCR, one row per CDR3 protein. The data contain some 850,000 distinct CDR3 sequences, less than 20% of them singletons. The study's findings and limits: The authors put forward the suggestion that each seasonal influenza vaccination may bring in only a limited number of new T cells.

This clonotype was seen only a few times. Its specificity is unknown. The V and J ends lost 4 bases and 11 bases, in that order; junction bases with no gene match: 6. This CDR3 region has 12 residues. The germline V gene has CDR1 MNHEY and CDR2 SVGAGI. The origin of this receptor is a man in his fifties or sixties who received an inactivated influenza vaccine. The sequencing used PBMCs from blood, collected roughly 5 days after vaccination. The chain employs TRBV6-5 and TRBJ2-3, with 7 bases that match TRBD1. Here the CDR3 DNA reads TGTGCCAGCAGTTCCCGGGACAGAGGGCAGTATTTT. This encodes CASSSRDRGQYF.